The clone carrying this T cell receptor (beta chain) appeared a single time. The antigen is not known. Profiling relied on immunoSEQ multiplex PCR, and the TCRdb table lists in-frame clones only, not all of them. The repertoire holds 70,000 or so clones, with around 74% as singletons. The data derive from a study of vaccination effects on CD4 cells after COVID-19. Study-level information: Each participant received a vaccine that was either BNT162b2 or mRNA-1273, given as two doses.

Expansion with viral peptide pools was applied to antigen-specific CD4+ T cells by the ViraFEST assay prior to sequencing. Culture lasted approximately 10 days before CD4+ T cell isolation. Vaccine recipients had no previous SARS-CoV-2 infection; their nucleocapsid antibodies were negative. The researchers cultured 1.5 million to 2.5 million PBMC per well with around 9.2 IU/ml IL-2 and 8.5 to 10 ug/ml peptides. On days 3 and 7, fresh IL-2 medium replaced half the medium. Points from the study as a whole: After vaccination, at late timepoints, clones induced by infection and by vaccine contracted markedly.

Sequenced here: CD4+ T cells from PBMCs cultured with HCoV-NL63 spike peptides, sampled before COVID-19 vaccination. This clonotype was sampled from a human donor who received a COVID-19 vaccine.

The CDR3 DNA follows: TGTGCCAGCAGCTTGTTCGGGGGGGGAAACATTCAGTACTTC. It codes for CASSLFGGGNIQYF. This chain uses TRBV5-6 with TRBJ2-4, with TRBD2 matching 8 bases. There are 14 residues in the CDR3. Per germline, CDR1 SGHDT and CDR2 YYEEEE. V shed 1 base and J 6 bases; nucleotides not matched to a gene: 3.